This T cell receptor beta chain was recovered during a study of blood T cell repertoires in COVID-19. In the study overall: COVID-19 samples from acute and convalescent phases originated in the United States, Italy and Spain.

CDR1 SGHTA and CDR2 FQGNSA come from the germline V gene. CDR3 size: 15 residues. Trimming at V came to 5 bases and at J to 4 bases, leaving 7 bases not matched to a gene. Original processing methods: Cell counts per sample came from amplifying reference gene primers. TCRdb keeps only in-frame clones here, not all; method: immunoSEQ multiplex PCR. V, J and clone size were drawn from that table, and D and trimming were deduced from the DNA. Of around 25,000 clones listed, 72% are singletons. The sample taken for sequencing was peripheral blood. The chain recombines TRBV7-2 with TRBJ2-1, with 8 bases identical to TRBD1. The source is a woman of 80 years or more with acute or convalescent COVID-19. CDR3: CASSGQGRGYNEQFF. The CDR3 region has the DNA TGTGCCAGCAGCGGACAGGGCCGGGGTTACAATGAGCAGTTCTTC.